These 23 T cell receptor beta chains came from one sample sequenced in a study of CD8 T cells in ankylosing spondylitis. Via MiXCR, TCRdb re-called the 5' RACE reads, giving one row per CDR3 protein. Of about 170,000 distinct CDR3 sequences listed, around 17% are singletons. Sequencing used blood, either unsorted or a sorted T cell fraction (not recorded which). The receptor set was obtained from a male donor with ankylosing spondylitis or in good health (not recorded which).

This clonotype showed up just a few times. The gene calls are TRBV15 and TRBJ2-1; 8 positions match TRBD1. Trimming removed 0 bases from V and 4 bases from J; junction bases left unmatched: 2. The CDR3 extends over 15 amino acids. Germline V lookup: CDR1 LNHNV, CDR2 YYDKDF (reference sequence). This CDR3 reads CATSREGQEYNEQFF. CDR3 in DNA: TGTGCCACCAGCAGAGAGGGACAGGAGTACAATGAGCAGTTCTTC.

This clonotype was counted a few times. The chain combines TRBV28 with TRBJ2-3; D not certain. The CDR3 consists of 15 residues. CDR1 is MDHEN, CDR2 SYDVKM, per germline. Trimming shortened V by 5 bases and J by 2 bases, and 14 bases separated the two germline ends. The CDR3 here is CASSLTGFVTDTQYF. The CDR3 DNA sequence: TGTGCCAGCAGTCTCACGGGTTTCGTCACAGATACGCAGTATTTT. Combining the CDR3 with reference TRBV28 and TRBJ2-3 gives the whole variable domain DVKVTQSSRYLVKRTGEKVFLECVQDMDHENMFWYRQDPGLGLRLIYFSYDVKMKEKGDIPEGYSVSREKKERFSLILESASTNQTSMYLCASSLTGFVTDTQYFGPGTRLTVL.

This clonotype has a count of ten or more. This chain connects TRBV7-8 to TRBJ1-1, with D unclear. Trimming removed 5 bases at V and 1 base at J, with 14 bases between. Germline assignment: CDR1 SGHVS and CDR2 FQNEAQ. The CDR3 runs to 15 residues. This CDR3 reads CASSPNVGWNTEAFF. The CDR3 DNA follows: TGTGCCAGCAGCCCGAACGTAGGATGGAACACTGAAGCTTTCTTT.

V and J are TRBV27 and TRBJ1-1; D remains unclear. The germline CDR1 and CDR2 sequences are MNHEY and SMNVEV (reference sequence). The CDR3 is 15 residues long. V gave up 1 base and J gave up 1 base, with 10 bases separating them. CDR3 in DNA: TGTGCCAGCAGTTTATTGCGGTATCGGAACACTGAAGCTTTCTTT. The encoded protein is CASSLLRYRNTEAFF.

The gene calls are TRBV19 and TRBJ2-2; D might be TRBD1 (6 bases). V gave up 6 bases and J gave up 5 bases, with 13 bases separating them. Per germline, CDR1 LNHDA and CDR2 SQIVND (reference sequence). The CDR3 has 14 amino acids. The CDR3, as DNA: TGTGCCAGTAGGCCGGGACAAAATACCGGGGAGCTGTTTTTT. Translated, it gives CASRPGQNTGELFF.

J is TRBJ2-3 and V is TRBV6-1; D is possibly TRBD1 (6 bases). Germline lookup yields CDR1 MNHNS and CDR2 SASEGT. V shed 7 bases and J shed 4 bases, with 15 bases lying between them. The CDR3 runs to 14 residues. The CDR3 nucleotides are TGTGCCAGCAAGGCGGACCACAGGGCAGATACGCAGTATTTT. It yields the protein CASKADHRADTQYF.

This clonotype was seen only a few times. CDR3 in DNA: TGTGCCAGCAGCCCCGGGGACTACGAGCAGTACTTC. Translated: CASSPGDYEQYF. The gene calls are TRBV3-1 and TRBJ2-7, with D tentatively TRBD2 (5 bases). Germline CDR1 LGHDT, CDR2 YNNKEL (reference sequence). The CDR3 is made up of 12 amino acids. V was clipped by 4 bases and J by 3 bases, with 7 bases between them.

This clonotype was seen repeatedly, ten times or more. This chain links TRBV5-1 with TRBJ2-5; 12 nucleotides line up with TRBD2. Germline loops: CDR1 SGHRS, CDR2 YFSETQ. J gave up 5 bases and V 1 base, and 3 bases lay outside the gene matches. The CDR3 has 15 amino acids. Here the CDR3 reads CASSLRLAGAETQYF. CDR3 DNA: TGCGCCAGCAGCTTGAGACTAGCGGGAGCTGAGACCCAGTACTTC.

In its sample, this clonotype was seen a few times. The chain combines TRBV12-3 or TRBV12-4 with TRBJ2-3; TRBD2 matches 8 bases. The CDR3 has 14 amino acids. V trimming: 6 bases; J trimming: 1 base; junction bases outside the gene matches: 3. The CDR3 here is CASRKLAGTDTQYF. Here the CDR3 DNA reads TGTGCCAGCAGGAAACTAGCGGGCACAGATACGCAGTATTTT.

There are many counts of this clonotype. CDR3 amino acids: CASSVTRSNQPQHF. CDR3 sequence (DNA): TGTGCCAGCAGTGTCACAAGGAGCAATCAGCCCCAGCATTTT. J is TRBJ1-5 and V is TRBV6-1; D is undetermined. Germline V gene sequence: CDR1 MNHNS, CDR2 SASEGT. CDR3 length equals 14 residues. V was cut by 4 bases and J by 1 base, with 8 bases left in between.

This sequence joins TRBV7-3 and TRBJ1-2, with unresolved D. The germline V gene has CDR1 SGHTA and CDR2 FQGTGA. V shed 5 bases and J shed 4 bases, with 17 bases lying between them. The CDR3 has 15 amino acids. The CDR3 DNA reads as TGTGCCAGCAGCCCCGCCTTGGTAGGGTCCTATGGCTACACCTTC. Amino acid sequence: CASSPALVGSYGYTF.

In its sample, this clonotype was seen many times. The CDR3 sequence: CASNPGVARELFF. CDR3 nucleotides: TGTGCCAGCAACCCTGGGGTAGCCCGGGAGCTGTTTTTT. V is TRBV7-6 and J is TRBJ2-2; the D is unclear. In germline, CDR1 is SGHVS, CDR2 FNYEAQ. Trimming stripped 7 bases from V and 9 bases from J, with 15 bases between. CDR3 length: 13 residues.

J is TRBJ2-1 and V is TRBV29-1; 10 positions match TRBD1. In germline, CDR1 is SQVTM, CDR2 ANQGSEA. The CDR3 has 13 amino acids. Trimming removed 7 bases from V and 8 bases from J; junction bases left unmatched: 8. This chain's CDR3 is CSDGQGVEDEQFF. The CDR3 bases are TGCAGCGACGGACAGGGGGTGGAGGATGAGCAGTTCTTC.

The sample holds many counts of this clonotype. The chain combines TRBV29-1 with TRBJ2-2, with D possibly matching TRBD2 (7 bases). Looked up from germline, CDR1 is SQVTM and CDR2 is ANQGSEA. The CDR3 loop spans 16 amino acids. The CDR3 loop reads CTVSKGGGTNTGELFF. For the CDR3, the DNA is TGCACAGTATCAAAGGGCGGGGGCACGAACACCGGGGAGCTGTTTTTT.

In the case of this clonotype: This may arise from a read error, as a much more abundant clone is one base away. V and J are TRBV5-1 and TRBJ2-2; D is unresolved. Germline lookup yields CDR1 SGHRS and CDR2 YFSETQ. CDR3 length equals 14 residues. The CDR3 is CASENQPNTEELFF. The CDR3 DNA is TGCGCCAGCGAGAATCAGCCCAACACCGAGGAGCTGTTTTTT.

This clonotype was detected many times. The V gene is TRBV5-1, the J gene TRBJ1-1; no definite D call. This CDR3 region has 12 residues. CDR1 SGHRS and CDR2 YFSETQ come from the germline V gene. V shed 3 bases and J shed 10 bases, with 13 bases lying between them. This CDR3 is CASSSAGDGAFF. The CDR3 DNA reads TGCGCCAGCAGCTCCGCGGGCGACGGAGCTTTCTTT.

The chain has TRBV6-5 and TRBJ2-1; 9 bases match TRBD2. The CDR3 runs 16 residues. The J segment lost 4 bases and the V segment lost 0 bases, leaving 4 bases of the junction unmatched. Germline V gene lookup returns CDR1 MNHEY and CDR2 SVGAGI. The CDR3 DNA reads TGTGCCAGCAGTTACTCGAGTCTAGCGGGGTACAATGAGCAGTTCTTC. Translation gives CASSYSSLAGYNEQFF.

This clonotype appeared a few times. Relative to the germline gene, one junction end is altered; a read error may explain this. V and J are TRBV11-2 and TRBJ1-1; the match to TRBD1 covers 7 bases. CDR3 length equals 16 residues. CDR1 SGHAT and CDR2 FQNNGV come from the germline V gene. The CDR3 protein is CASSLEQGTWNTEAFF. CDR3 DNA sequence: TGTGCCAGCAGCCTAGAACAGGGGACGTGGAACACTGAAGCTTTCTTT.

At least ten counts were recorded for this clonotype. This sequence joins TRBV20-1 and TRBJ2-1; 11 bases align to TRBD2. Germline loops: CDR1 DFQATT, CDR2 SNEGSKA (reference sequence). Trimming at V came to 0 bases and at J to 6 bases, leaving 13 bases not matched to a gene. This CDR3 contains 18 residues. CDR3 coding DNA: TGCAGTGCTAGAGATCTGGCTAGCGGGAGGCTCCGGAGCAATGAGCAGTTCTTC. This translates into CSARDLASGRLRSNEQFF.

The sample holds many counts of this clonotype. The rearrangement uses TRBV5-1 and TRBJ2-3; 10 nucleotides match TRBD1. This CDR3 region has 16 residues. CDR1 and CDR2 from the germline V gene are SGHRS and YFSETQ. J lost 3 bases, V lost 2 bases, and 6 bases had no gene match. In DNA, the CDR3 is TGCGCCAGCAGCTTTTCTGGACAGGGGGGAACAGATACGCAGTATTTT. Protein: CASSFSGQGGTDTQYF.

This clonotype was seen many times. V is TRBV25-1 and J is TRBJ1-1; no reliable D call. V was pared by 3 bases and J by 4 bases, with 12 bases between. The CDR3 runs to 14 residues. CDR1 and CDR2 from the germline V gene are MGHDK and SYGVNS. CDR3 nucleotide sequence: TGTGCCAGCAGTGACGGCCACGGTTCCACTGAAGCTTTCTTT. The encoded protein is CASSDGHGSTEAFF.

J is TRBJ2-3 and V is TRBV7-2; 8 bases fit TRBD2. The CDR3 covers 15 residues. Germline CDR1 and CDR2: SGHTA and FQGNSA. V shed 1 base, J shed 8 bases, and the junction held 8 bases outside the gene matches. The CDR3 DNA reads as TGTGCCAGCAGCTTAGTGCGGGAGGCGGTGGGTACGCAGTATTTT. This encodes CASSLVREAVGTQYF.

This clonotype came up many times. The rearrangement uses TRBV3-1 and TRBJ1-1; TRBD1 is a possible D gene (6 bases). Germline V gene lookup returns CDR1 LGHDT and CDR2 YNNKEL (reference sequence). Trimming took off 1 base at V and 7 bases at J, with 13 bases between the two ends. The CDR3 totals 14 residues. This CDR3 is CASSQVRLTGEAFF. The CDR3, as DNA: TGTGCCAGCAGCCAAGTTCGATTGACAGGTGAAGCTTTCTTT. Full variable domain (rest looked up from reference TRBV3-1 and TRBJ1-1): DTAVSQTPKYLVTQMGNDKSIKCEQNLGHDTMYWYKQDSKKFLKIMFSYNNKELIINETVPNRFSPKSPDKAHLNLHINSLELGDSAVYFCASSQVRLTGEAFFGQGTRLTVV.